These 12 T cell receptor beta chains were sequenced from one sample in a study of blood T cells in healthy people across ages. It was with a sample-barcoded 5' primer and a J-beta primer mix that a second PCR of about 6 to 12 cycles was run. MiXCR, run by TCRdb on the 5' RACE reads, gives a single entry per CDR3 protein. The sample yields 650,000 to 1,000,000 distinct CDR3 sequences, more than 35% seen once. The sequenced sample was blood. These receptors all come from a man older than 75 in good health.

This chain uses TRBV7-3 with TRBJ1-1; the match to TRBD1 covers 10 bases. The CDR3 spans 16 residues. The V and J ends lost 10 bases and 0 bases, in that order; junction bases with no gene match: 11. Germline values: CDR1 SGHTA, CDR2 FQGTGA. CDR3 amino acids: CANHPGQGLMNTEAFF. The CDR3 DNA follows: TGTGCCAACCATCCGGGACAGGGGTTGATGAACACTGAAGCTTTCTTT.

The CDR3 DNA reads TGCAGTGCTAGAGAGCCTTTAGGAGGGGAGACCCAGTACTTC. This codes for CSAREPLGGETQYF. This chain connects TRBV20-1 to TRBJ2-5; tentatively, D is TRBD2 (6 bases). Trimming removed 0 bases at V and 5 bases at J, with 13 bases between. The CDR3 runs 14 residues. Germline CDR1 is DFQATT and CDR2 is SNEGSKA (reference sequence).

This clonotype was observed many times. V and J are TRBV27 and TRBJ2-1; 9 bases match TRBD2. J was trimmed by 9 bases and V by 7 bases; bases with no gene match: 10. Looked up from germline, CDR1 is MNHEY and CDR2 is SMNVEV (reference sequence). This CDR3 contains 14 residues. The CDR3 DNA follows: TGTGCCAGCATAGGTAGCGGGAGTCTGGGTGAGCAGTTCTTC. This sequence encodes CASIGSGSLGEQFF.

This clonotype occurred a few times. This chain links TRBV7-2 with TRBJ2-5; TRBD2 agrees at 9 bases. V was clipped by 0 bases and J by 2 bases; unmatched bases: 10. The V gene's germline CDR1 is SGHTA and CDR2 FQGNSA. The CDR3 is 18 amino acids. CDR3 protein: CASSLAGGAGGQQETQYF. The DNA of the CDR3 is TGTGCCAGCAGCTTAGCGGGAGGAGCGGGAGGACAACAAGAGACCCAGTACTTC.

A few counts support this clonotype. The J gene is TRBJ2-1, the V gene TRBV7-2; 9 bases match TRBD2. CDR1 and CDR2 from the germline V gene are SGHTA and FQGNSA. This CDR3 spans 15 amino acids. Trimming took 0 bases from V and 6 from J; bases not matched to a gene: 3. The CDR3 region is CASSLASGGINEQFF. CDR3 sequence (DNA): TGTGCCAGCAGCTTAGCTAGCGGGGGAATCAATGAGCAGTTCTTC.

This clonotype turned up a few times. The CDR3: CSVRPAPAKNIQYF. The CDR3 DNA sequence: TGCAGCGTTCGACCAGCACCGGCCAAAAACATTCAGTACTTC. The chain joins TRBV29-1 to TRBJ2-4; D gene ambiguous. The V and J ends lost 5 bases and 1 base respectively, with 12 bases between them. Germline CDR1 reads SQVTM; CDR2 reads ANQGSEA. CDR3 length equals 14 residues.

The V and J genes are TRBV4-3 and TRBJ2-2; either TRBD1 or TRBD2 may supply D (5 bases each). Looked up from germline, CDR1 is LGHNA and CDR2 is YSLEER. Trimming removed 1 base from V and 5 bases from J, with 11 bases in between. The CDR3 covers 15 residues. The CDR3 DNA sequence: TGCGCCAGCAGCCAAGGCCGGGACGGGACCGGGGAGCTGTTTTTT. Translated, it gives CASSQGRDGTGELFF.

The chain couples TRBV20-1 to TRBJ2-6; 7 bases align to TRBD2. The V gene end was trimmed by 6 bases and the J gene end by 4 bases; junction bases not matched to a gene: 9. Germline CDR1 and CDR2: DFQATT and SNEGSKA (reference sequence). This CDR3 contains 15 residues. CDR3 protein: CSALRLAAGANVLTF. CDR3 DNA: TGCAGTGCGCTCCGCCTAGCGGCCGGGGCCAACGTCCTGACTTTC.

This clonotype was observed a handful of times. The chain links TRBV20-1 to TRBJ2-1; TRBD2 agrees at 12 bases. The CDR3 has 18 residues. The germline gives CDR1 DFQATT, CDR2 SNEGSKA (reference sequence). V lost 6 bases to trimming and J lost 1 base; unmatched junction nucleotides: 13. CDR3 in amino acids: CSADRTSGTEPSYNEQFF. As DNA, the CDR3 is TGCAGTGCGGATAGGACTAGCGGGACAGAACCGTCCTACAATGAGCAGTTCTTC.

As DNA, the CDR3 is TGTGCCAGCACTCCGGACAGGGGGATAATTGAGCAGTTCTTC. Translated, it gives CASTPDRGIIEQFF. V usage is TRBV12-3 or TRBV12-4 and J usage is TRBJ2-1, with 10 bases that match TRBD1. V trimming: 7 bases; J trimming: 9 bases; junction bases outside the gene matches: 9. The CDR3 runs 14 residues.

This rearrangement joins TRBV30 to TRBJ2-5; tentatively, D is TRBD1 (6 bases). The germline CDR1 and CDR2 sequences are GTSNPN and SVGIG (reference sequence). CDR3 length: 13 residues. V was pared by 1 base and J by 7 bases, with 13 bases between. The CDR3 nucleotides are TGTGCCTGGAGTGAGGACAGAAGGGGGACCCAGTACTTC. Protein product: CAWSEDRRGTQYF.

This clonotype was observed a handful of times. The chain recombines TRBV7-8 with TRBJ2-5; 7 positions match TRBD1. This CDR3 spans 15 amino acids. The V and J ends lost 5 bases and 4 bases, in that order; junction bases with no gene match: 10. Germline CDR1 is SGHVS and CDR2 is FQNEAQ. The CDR3 loop reads CASSPAYRGGETQYF. The CDR3 nucleotides are TGTGCCAGCAGCCCAGCGTACAGGGGCGGAGAGACCCAGTACTTC.